The 30 T cell receptor beta chains below were found in one sample sequenced in a study of blood T cells in healthy people across ages (dated by TCRdb to about 2015). The receptor library was made with 5' RACE. Sequencing was performed on an Illumina HiSeq 2500. The second PCR ran for roughly 6 to 11 cycles and used a J-beta primer mix along with a sample-barcoded 5' primer. TCRdb passed the public sequencing reads through fastp at Q25 and MiXCR, retaining productive beta sequences. Rows matching on CDR3 protein sequence are summarized as one entry with the most common DNA and genes. The sample data list about 720,000 distinct CDR3 sequences, and 20% to 25% of these were observed just once. The top ten hold about 20% of the sample. Sample: blood. Source of these receptors: a man in his sixties or seventies in good health.

This chain connects TRBV12-3 or TRBV12-4 to TRBJ2-1, with 13 nucleotides matching TRBD2. The CDR3 runs to 14 residues. The junction had 6 bases not matched to a gene; V was cut back by 7 bases and J by 9 bases. CDR3 DNA: TGTGCCAGCACCAAGGGACTAGCGGGAATTGAGCAGTTCTTC. Encoded protein: CASTKGLAGIEQFF.

The chain joins TRBV12-3 or TRBV12-4 to TRBJ2-1, with 7 bases matching TRBD1. The J call may be mistaken, given a closer DNA end match to TRBJ2-7. The CDR3 covers 15 residues. CDR3 amino acids: CASSLDRRSSYEQYF. In DNA form, the CDR3 reads TGTGCCAGCAGTTTGGACAGGAGAAGCTCCTACGAGCAGTACTTC.

This clonotype was counted ten times or more. The chain has TRBV29-1 and TRBJ1-2; 11 bases align to TRBD1. In germline, CDR1 is SQVTM, CDR2 ANQGSEA. The CDR3 totals 15 residues. After removal of 8 bases from V and 6 bases from J, the junction contained 14 bases not matched to a gene. The CDR3 nucleotides read TGCAGCTCCGGACAGGGGGCTTATGTCGGTGATGGCTACACCTTC. Translating it yields CSSGQGAYVGDGYTF.

This clonotype was observed a few times. This chain uses TRBV18 with TRBJ1-1; D remains unclear. The germline CDR1 and CDR2 sequences are KGHSH and LQKENI. Trimming stripped 2 bases from V and 1 base from J, with 11 bases between. The CDR3 length is 15 residues. The CDR3 sequence: CASSPGVRRNTEAFF. CDR3 coding DNA: TGTGCCAGCTCACCAGGGGTAAGGAGGAACACTGAAGCTTTCTTT.

This clonotype was detected only a few times. The rearrangement links TRBV29-1 to TRBJ1-3; unclear D gene. Germline CDR1 reads SQVTM; CDR2 reads ANQGSEA. With 0 bases removed from V and 3 bases from J, the gap between germline ends came to 12 bases. CDR3 length: 15 residues. The CDR3 protein is CSVEDWVLGGNTIYF. The CDR3, as DNA: TGCAGCGTTGAAGATTGGGTGCTGGGTGGAAACACCATATATTTT.

The chain employs TRBV29-1 and TRBJ1-1; D remains ambiguous. This CDR3 region has 13 residues. The germline V gene has CDR1 SQVTM and CDR2 ANQGSEA. The CDR3 nucleotides read TGCAGTGCAAGAGGACCCGTGAACACTGAAGCTTTCTTT. This translates into CSARGPVNTEAFF. The variable domain in full, completed from reference TRBV29-1 and TRBJ1-1, reads SAVISQKPSRDICQRGTSLTIQCQVDSQVTMMFWYRQQPGQSLTLIATANQGSEATYESGFVIDKFPISRPNLTFSTLTVSNMSPEDSSIYLCSARGPVNTEAFFGQGTRLTVV.

This clonotype was counted between two and nine times. This rearrangement joins TRBV4-2 to TRBJ2-4, with TRBD2 matching over 10 bases. The CDR3 runs to 19 residues. Germline loops: CDR1 LGHNA, CDR2 YNFKEQ. Trimming took 0 bases from V and 0 from J; bases not matched to a gene: 8. This chain's CDR3 is CASSQDLAGASLAKNIQYF. In DNA form, the CDR3 reads TGTGCCAGCAGCCAAGATCTAGCGGGAGCTAGTCTAGCCAAAAACATTCAGTACTTC.

V is TRBV5-1 and J is TRBJ2-3, with 9 bases that match TRBD1. This CDR3 has 16 amino acids. The J segment lost 3 bases and the V segment lost 3 bases, leaving 8 bases of the junction unmatched. The germline gives CDR1 SGHRS, CDR2 YFSETQ. The CDR3 nucleotides are TGCGCCAGCAGCTCCCCCACAGGGACAGGGACAGATACGCAGTATTTT. Amino acid sequence: CASSSPTGTGTDTQYF.

This chain connects TRBV12-3 or TRBV12-4 to TRBJ2-2; 10 positions match TRBD1. This CDR3 comprises 16 residues. V shed 5 bases, J shed 3 bases, and the junction held 6 bases outside the gene matches. CDR3: CASSPPGQGHTGELFF. The DNA of the CDR3 is TGTGCCAGCAGTCCGCCGGGACAGGGGCACACCGGGGAGCTGTTTTTT.

This clonotype was detected only a few times. This chain uses TRBV5-1 with TRBJ2-1; D possibly corresponds to TRBD1 (6 bases). The last part of the DNA fits TRBJ2-7 better; the J call may be wrong. Germline V gives CDR1 SGHRS, CDR2 YFSETQ. This CDR3 spans 14 amino acids. The CDR3 is CASSPSQDSYEQYF. In DNA, the CDR3 is TGCGCCAGCAGCCCAAGCCAGGACAGCTACGAGCAGTACTTC.

CDR3 protein: CASSESRTSEQYV. The CDR3 coding sequence is TGTGCCAGCAGTGAATCAAGGACTAGCGAGCAGTACGTC. The chain uses TRBV6-2 or TRBV6-3 and TRBJ2-7; 7 nucleotides match TRBD2. V lost 5 bases, J lost 6 bases, and 7 bases stayed unmatched. This CDR3 contains 13 residues. CDR1 MNHEY and CDR2 SVGEGT come from the germline V gene.

The chain couples TRBV10-2 to TRBJ2-1, with 7 bases lining up with TRBD1. The CDR3 is 15 amino acids. Germline-derived CDR1 and CDR2 are WSHSY and SAAADI. The junction had 8 bases not matched to a gene; V was cut back by 5 bases and J by 4 bases. Here the CDR3 reads CASSIDRAGYNEQFF. In DNA form, the CDR3 reads TGCGCCAGCAGTATCGACAGGGCTGGTTACAATGAGCAGTTCTTC.

The rearrangement links TRBV6-5 to TRBJ2-1; D unclear. This CDR3 is built from 13 residues. The V end was cut by 7 bases, the J end by 4 bases, with 11 bases between. CDR1 MNHEY and CDR2 SVGAGI come from the germline V gene. CDR3 DNA: TGTGCCAGCATGGCCCCCCCTTACAATGAGCAGTTCTTC. Its protein is CASMAPPYNEQFF.

This clonotype came up a few times. This chain uses TRBV12-3 or TRBV12-4 with TRBJ2-5, with 7 bases fitting TRBD1. The end of the DNA is better explained by TRBJ2-7, so the J call may be wrong. The CDR3 sequence is 14 residues long. The CDR3 protein is CASSLGQPTYEQYF. DNA for the CDR3: TGTGCCAGCAGTCTGGGACAGCCGACCTACGAGCAGTACTTC.

The V and J genes are TRBV29-1 and TRBJ2-5, with 8 positions matching TRBD1. The germline V gene has CDR1 SQVTM and CDR2 ANQGSEA. CDR3 length: 13 residues. The junction had 3 bases not matched to a gene; V was cut back by 1 base and J by 5 bases. CDR3 coding DNA: TGCAGCGTTGAAGTGACAGGGGTGGAGACCCAGTACTTC. Protein product: CSVEVTGVETQYF.

V is TRBV7-2 and J is TRBJ1-2; D is uncertain. CDR3 length: 13 amino acids. V lost 4 bases, J lost 4 bases, and 10 bases lay in between. From germline, CDR1 is SGHTA and CDR2 FQGNSA. The CDR3 region is CASSSPTSYGYTF. The CDR3 DNA reads as TGTGCCAGCAGCTCCCCGACAAGCTATGGCTACACCTTC.

The V call is TRBV9, the J call TRBJ2-3; 8 positions agree with TRBD2. The CDR3 contains 14 residues. Germline CDR1 reads SGDLS; CDR2 reads YYNGEE. The V gene end was trimmed by 3 bases and the J gene end by 5 bases; junction bases not matched to a gene: 5. The CDR3 sequence is CASSGSAGEDTQYF. Here the CDR3 DNA reads TGTGCCAGCAGCGGCTCAGCGGGGGAAGATACGCAGTATTTT.

The chain carries TRBV10-3 and TRBJ1-3; D is ambiguous. CDR1 ENHRY and CDR2 SYGVKD come from the germline V gene. V was shortened by 2 bases and J by 10 bases, with 15 bases between the two germline ends. This CDR3 is built from 14 residues. The CDR3 DNA follows: TGTGCCATCAGTGAGGATTGGATCGGCAAGACCATATATTTT. Translation: CAISEDWIGKTIYF.

The rearrangement joins TRBV7-2 to TRBJ2-4; D possibly corresponds to TRBD1 (6 bases). The V and J ends lost 6 bases and 0 bases respectively, with 15 bases between them. The CDR3 sequence is 16 residues long. Per the germline V gene, CDR1 is SGHTA and CDR2 is FQGNSA. The CDR3 loop reads CASSLQGSIAKNIQYF. Here the CDR3 DNA reads TGTGCCAGCAGTTTACAGGGATCAATAGCCAAAAACATTCAGTACTTC.

This clonotype was seen many times. CDR3 bases: TGTGCCATCAGTGCTGAGGTGGTCGACAATGAGCAGTTCTTC. Amino acids: CAISAEVVDNEQFF. The rearrangement uses TRBV10-3 and TRBJ2-1; no definite D call. V gave up 4 bases and J gave up 5 bases, with 12 bases separating them. The CDR3 loop spans 14 amino acids. Germline V gene data show CDR1 as ENHRY and CDR2 as SYGVKD.

This clonotype came up a few times. At one end, the junction sequence differs from germline, possibly due to a read error. The chain combines TRBV20-1 with TRBJ1-6; 7 positions agree with TRBD1. This CDR3 region has 14 residues. Germline V CDR1 and CDR2: DFQATT, SNEGSKA (reference sequence). The CDR3 loop is CSASGTDYNSPLHF. The CDR3 coding sequence is TGCAGCGCTAGTGGGACAGATTACAATTCACCCCTCCACTTT.

This sequence joins TRBV28 and TRBJ2-5; either TRBD1 or TRBD2 may fit D (8 bases each). V gave up 6 bases and J gave up 5 bases, with 22 bases separating them. The CDR3 has 16 residues. From germline, CDR1 is MDHEN and CDR2 SYDVKM. CDR3 nucleotides: TGTGCCAGCAGCCTATCCCCAGGGGGCGGGAGGGAGACCCAGTACTTC. It codes for CASSLSPGGGRETQYF.

V is TRBV20-1 and J is TRBJ2-5; D ambiguous. The germline V gene has CDR1 DFQATT and CDR2 SNEGSKA (reference sequence). V was clipped by 2 bases and J by 5 bases, with 9 bases between them. This CDR3 has 12 amino acids. The CDR3 nucleotides read TGCAGTGCTAGAAAAGGGCCGGAGACCCAGTACTTC. Translating gives CSARKGPETQYF.

This clonotype has more than one count but fewer than ten. This chain's CDR3 is CASSQVGTSGLQETQYF. The CDR3 DNA sequence: TGCGCCAGCAGCCAAGTGGGGACTAGCGGCCTACAAGAGACCCAGTACTTC. This sequence joins TRBV4-1 and TRBJ2-5, with 11 nucleotides matching TRBD2. The V gene's germline CDR1 is MGHRA and CDR2 YSYEKL. This CDR3 has 17 amino acids. V was pared by 1 base and J by 2 bases, with 6 bases of the junction left unmatched.

This rearrangement joins TRBV18 to TRBJ2-4; D assignment may be TRBD1 or TRBD2 (5 bases each). This CDR3 comprises 16 residues. V lost 4 bases and J lost 4, with 17 bases in between. The germline CDR1 and CDR2 sequences are KGHSH and LQKENI. The chain's CDR3 is CASSRDVPWAKNIQYF. The DNA of the CDR3 is TGTGCCAGCTCACGGGACGTCCCCTGGGCAAAAAACATTCAGTACTTC.

The CDR3 DNA reads as TGCAGTGCTAAACAGGGATCGGCGGGCGAGCAGTTCTTC. Translation gives CSAKQGSAGEQFF. The genes are TRBV20-1 and TRBJ2-1; weak D call: TRBD1 (6 bases). V was clipped by 4 bases and J by 10 bases, with 17 bases between them. Germline CDR1 DFQATT, CDR2 SNEGSKA (reference sequence). The CDR3 sequence is 13 residues long.

This clonotype has ten or more counts. The CDR3 region has the DNA TGCAGTGCTAGTGCTAGCGGGAGAAACAATGAGCAGTTCTTC. This encodes CSASASGRNNEQFF. This chain connects TRBV20-1 to TRBJ2-1, with 10 bases identical to TRBD2. The CDR3 has 14 amino acids. CDR1 DFQATT and CDR2 SNEGSKA come from the germline V gene (reference sequence). J gave up 5 bases and V 3 bases, and 4 bases lay outside the gene matches.

This clonotype was picked up a small number of times. The V and J genes are TRBV6-1 and TRBJ1-1; no clear D. The CDR3 spans 13 residues. Trimming stripped 10 bases from V and 5 bases from J, with 17 bases between. The germline V gene encodes CDR1 MNHNS and CDR2 SASEGT. The CDR3 DNA is TGTGCCACCGGTAGCCCCGGAGTTACTGAAGCTTTCTTT. Its translation: CATGSPGVTEAFF.

The chain uses TRBV9 and TRBJ2-5, with 12 bases lining up with TRBD2. After removal of 0 bases from V and 1 base from J, the junction contained 7 bases not matched to a gene. The length of the CDR3 is 18 residues. The germline CDR1 and CDR2 sequences are SGDLS and YYNGEE. The CDR3, as DNA: TGTGCCAGCAGCGTAGAAGAGACTAGCGGGAGTCCCCAAGAGACCCAGTACTTC. The encoded protein is CASSVEETSGSPQETQYF.

This clonotype was observed a few times. The chain combines TRBV7-6 with TRBJ1-4, with TRBD1 matching 10 bases. The CDR3 contains 15 residues. Germline V gene sequence: CDR1 SGHVS, CDR2 FNYEAQ. With 1 base clipped from V and 7 bases from J, the junction kept 3 bases outside the gene matches. The CDR3 bases are TGTGCCAGCAGCTTAGGAGGGACAGGGGTTGAAAAACTGTTTTTT. This gives the protein CASSLGGTGVEKLFF.